These 20 T cell receptor beta chains share one sample of origin, sequenced in a study of shared clonotypes between healthy human individuals (dated by TCRdb to the early 2020s). Library construction relied on the immunoSEQ multiplex PCR assay. TCRdb limited this immuneACCESS table to in-frame rearrangements with V and J called. A share of clones is missing; checked studies link under half to unresolved V genes, and the rest is unexplained. The sample data list 2 million to 2.5 million clones, and almost 96% of these were observed just once. Of the sample, roughly 0.13% is held by the ten largest clones. Material for sequencing was naive CD4+ T cells sorted from blood. The cell subset or site label corresponds to: CD45RA+ positively selected. All receptors derive from a man in his late teens or twenties in good health.

The chain carries TRBV29-1 and TRBJ2-7; TRBD2 aligns across 7 bases. Germline CDR1 SQVTM, CDR2 ANQGSEA. The CDR3 length is 14 residues. The V gene end was trimmed by 5 bases and the J gene end by 5 bases; junction bases not matched to a gene: 12. The CDR3 DNA follows: TGCAGCGTTCAATTTGGGGGAGGGATCCACGAGCAGTACTTC. It yields the protein CSVQFGGGIHEQYF.

The rearrangement joins TRBV7-6 to TRBJ2-5, with 8 nucleotides matching TRBD2. This CDR3 spans 15 amino acids. V trimming: 1 base; J trimming: 5 bases; junction bases outside the gene matches: 6. Germline CDR1 is SGHVS and CDR2 is FNYEAQ. In nucleotides, the CDR3 is TGTGCCAGCAGCTTAGGCGGGGGGCGCGGGGAGACCCAGTACTTC. It codes for CASSLGGGRGETQYF.

This clone was seen only a few times. The chain employs TRBV2 and TRBJ1-5; D gene ambiguous. CDR1 and CDR2 (germline): SNHLY, FYNNEI. The CDR3 extends over 13 amino acids. V was pared by 4 bases and J by 6 bases, with 10 bases between. CDR3 nucleotides: TGTGCCAGCAGTGTCAGAATACTTCAGCCCCAGCATTTT. This encodes CASSVRILQPQHF.

The gene calls are TRBV10-3 and TRBJ2-3, with 14 bases lining up with TRBD2. Germline loops: CDR1 ENHRY, CDR2 SYGVKD. CDR3 length: 15 amino acids. V gave up 3 bases and J gave up 8 bases; unmatched junction bases: 4. The CDR3 here is CAISEGTSGSSTQYF. In DNA, the CDR3 is TGTGCCATCAGTGAAGGGACTAGCGGGAGTAGTACGCAGTATTTT.

V is TRBV5-4 and J is TRBJ1-1, with no clear D. There are 13 residues in the CDR3. The V and J ends lost 4 bases and 4 bases respectively, with 11 bases between them. CDR1 is SGHNT and CDR2 is YYREEE in the germline V gene (reference sequence). CDR3 residues: CASSRPVATEAFF. In nucleotides, the CDR3 is TGTGCCAGCAGCCGCCCCGTGGCCACTGAAGCTTTCTTT.

The rearrangement joins TRBV30 to TRBJ1-1; the D is unclear. The germline CDR1 and CDR2 sequences are GTSNPN and SVGIG (reference sequence). Trimming took 3 bases from V and 5 from J, leaving 13 bases between them. The CDR3 contains 13 residues. CDR3 nucleotide sequence: TGTGCCTGGAGCACAGTTATAACAACTGAAGCTTTCTTT. The encoded protein is CAWSTVITTEAFF.

To note about this clone: At the DNA level, this CDR3 is encoded by other sequences in the same sample as well. As DNA, the CDR3 is TGTGCCAGCTCACCTCTCCGGGATACTGAAGCTTTCTTT. Its translation: CASSPLRDTEAFF. The V and J genes are TRBV18 and TRBJ1-1; D gene unclear. Looked up from germline, CDR1 is KGHSH and CDR2 is LQKENI. V was shortened by 3 bases and J by 5 bases, with 10 bases between the two germline ends. The CDR3 spans 13 residues.

This clone was recorded once. This rearrangement joins TRBV9 to TRBJ2-3, with 13 bases lining up with TRBD2. The V gene's germline CDR1 is SGDLS and CDR2 YYNGEE. There are 16 residues in the CDR3. J lost 7 bases, V lost 3 bases, and 8 bases had no gene match. The CDR3 sequence is CASSAELAGGTNTQYF. In DNA, the CDR3 is TGTGCCAGCAGCGCTGAACTAGCGGGGGGGACTAATACGCAGTATTTT.

As for this clone: The germline gene is not matched at one end of the junction; a read error may be the cause. The chain combines TRBV30 with TRBJ1-2; D is uncertain. The length of the CDR3 is 13 residues. Germline lookup yields CDR1 GTSNPN and CDR2 SVGIG (reference sequence). The CDR3 sequence is CAWSVNSGVPRAF. CDR3 DNA sequence: TGTGCCTGGAGTGTAAATTCTGGGGTCCCCCGTGCCTTC.

The genes are TRBV10-3 and TRBJ2-7; 13 positions agree with TRBD2. V lost 7 bases and J lost 2; bases outside the gene matches: 5. The CDR3 loop spans 15 amino acids. Germline values: CDR1 ENHRY, CDR2 SYGVKD. The CDR3 sequence is CAITTGTSGAYEQYF. The CDR3 DNA follows: TGTGCCATCACCACGGGGACTAGCGGGGCCTACGAGCAGTACTTC.

The chain is built from TRBV7-9 and TRBJ2-1, with a weak D call TRBD1 (5 bases). CDR3 length: 15 amino acids. The germline V gene encodes CDR1 SEHNR and CDR2 FQNEAQ (reference sequence). V lost 2 bases, J lost 6 bases, and 14 bases lay in between. In DNA form, the CDR3 reads TGTGCCAGCAGCTTACGGACACTCCTACCCAATGAGCAGTTCTTC. Translating it yields CASSLRTLLPNEQFF.

The chain is built from TRBV18 and TRBJ2-7; perhaps TRBD2 as D (6 bases). V was trimmed by 3 bases and J by 3 bases, leaving 15 bases between them. Germline V gives CDR1 KGHSH, CDR2 LQKENI. The CDR3 has 15 amino acids. CDR3 loop: CASSPGTSNLYEQYF. The CDR3 DNA reads TGTGCCAGCTCACCGGGGACTTCAAACCTCTACGAGCAGTACTTC. The full variable domain, in which reference TRBV18 and TRBJ2-7 provide the parts outside the CDR3, is NAGVMQNPRHLVRRRGQEARLRCSPMKGHSHVYWYRQLPEEGLKFMVYLQKENIIDESGMPKERFSAEFPKEGPSILRIQQVVRGDSAAYFCASSPGTSNLYEQYFGPGTRLTVT.

This chain connects TRBV28 to TRBJ2-1; maybe TRBD1 (8 bases). This CDR3 region has 15 residues. Per the germline V gene, CDR1 is MDHEN and CDR2 is SYDVKM. Trimming removed 4 bases at V and 4 bases at J, with 14 bases between. As DNA, the CDR3 is TGTGCCAGCAGTTCCAACAGGGGGGGTTACAATGAGCAGTTCTTC. Its protein product is CASSSNRGGYNEQFF. Supplemented by reference TRBV28 and TRBJ2-1, the full variable domain reads DVKVTQSSRYLVKRTGEKVFLECVQDMDHENMFWYRQDPGLGLRLIYFSYDVKMKEKGDIPEGYSVSREKKERFSLILESASTNQTSMYLCASSSNRGGYNEQFFGPGTRLTVL.

The chain recombines TRBV7-2 with TRBJ2-7; tentatively, D is TRBD2 (5 bases). V was cut by 0 bases and J by 5 bases, with 11 bases left in between. Germline-derived CDR1 and CDR2 are SGHTA and FQGNSA. The CDR3 spans 14 residues. The CDR3 spells CASSLAGVMNEQYF. The CDR3 coding sequence is TGTGCCAGCAGCTTAGCGGGAGTTATGAACGAGCAGTACTTC.

The V gene is TRBV10-1, the J gene TRBJ2-2; 7 bases agree with TRBD1. Per germline, CDR1 WNHNN and CDR2 SYGVQD (reference sequence). V dropped 0 bases and J dropped 1; count of bases not matched to a gene: 2. The CDR3 totals 16 residues. The CDR3 bases are TGCGCCAGCAGTGAGTCCTGGACAGGGAACACCGGGGAGCTGTTTTTT. It encodes CASSESWTGNTGELFF.

The gene calls are TRBV11-2 and TRBJ2-7; 9 nucleotides line up with TRBD2. The CDR3 is 15 residues long. Trimming cost V 5 bases and J 2 bases; bases outside gene matches: 7. Germline V gives CDR1 SGHAT, CDR2 FQNNGV. This CDR3 reads CASSRGAGGPYEQYF. CDR3 DNA: TGTGCCAGCAGCCGTGGAGCGGGGGGACCCTACGAGCAGTACTTC.

This clone came up once. The rearrangement uses TRBV14 and TRBJ1-4; D remains ambiguous. V was cut by 4 bases and J by 0 bases, with 9 bases left in between. Germline values: CDR1 SGHDN, CDR2 FVKESK. The CDR3 has 15 residues. The DNA of the CDR3 is TGTGCCAGCAGCCGAAACACCGCAACTAATGAAAAACTGTTTTTT. Translation gives CASSRNTATNEKLFF.

With regard to this clone: The same CDR3 also results from other DNA sequences found in this sample. The chain carries TRBV7-9 and TRBJ1-4; D ambiguous. Germline loops: CDR1 SEHNR, CDR2 FQNEAQ (reference sequence). Trimming took off 1 base at V and 4 bases at J, with 7 bases between the two ends. The CDR3 has 14 residues. For the CDR3, the DNA is TGTGCCAGCAGCTTAGGGACCGGTAATGAAAAACTGTTTTTT. This encodes CASSLGTGNEKLFF.

The chain joins TRBV7-9 to TRBJ2-2, with D possibly matching TRBD1 (5 bases). The CDR3 totals 15 residues. CDR1 SEHNR and CDR2 FQNEAQ come from the germline V gene (reference sequence). The V gene lost 5 bases and the J gene lost 2 bases, with 12 bases spanning the gap. DNA of the CDR3: TGTGCCAGCAGCCCCCGGACATCCAACACCGGGGAGCTGTTTTTT. This gives the protein CASSPRTSNTGELFF.

The chain couples TRBV7-8 to TRBJ1-1; TRBD1 matches 8 bases. The CDR3 totals 13 residues. Germline lookup yields CDR1 SGHVS and CDR2 FQNEAQ. V dropped 5 bases and J dropped 5; count of bases not matched to a gene: 4. The CDR3 DNA is TGTGCCAGCAGCAGACAGGGGATAACTGAAGCTTTCTTT. Translated, it gives CASSRQGITEAFF. The full variable domain, with the rest looked up from reference TRBV7-8 and TRBJ1-1, is GAGVSQSPRYKVAKRGQDVALRCDPISGHVSLFWYQQALGQGPEFLTYFQNEAQLDKSGLPSDRFFAERPEGSVSTLKIQRTQQEDSAVYLCASSRQGITEAFFGQGTRLTVV.